This T cell receptor beta chain was captured by sequencing in a study of early T cells in non-severe SARS-CoV-2 infection. Study results and caveats: VDJdb matching, biased toward anti-spike CD8 responses, missed private and CD4 specificities.

The sample holds many counts of this clonotype. Its antigen is unidentified. TCRdb passed the 5' RACE reads through MiXCR, listing each CDR3 protein once. The sample has about 45,000 distinct CDR3 sequences, about 12% seen once; the top ten hold around 16%. Per the germline V gene, CDR1 is MNHEY and CDR2 is SVGEGT. The CDR3 is made up of 15 amino acids. Trimming pared 8 bases from V and 0 bases from J, leaving 17 bases between. The receptor's source is an adult who was a healthcare worker with PCR-confirmed SARS-CoV-2 infection or an uninfected control (not recorded which). The specimen sequenced was whole blood. The chain employs TRBV6-2 or TRBV6-3 and TRBJ2-7, with D possibly matching TRBD2 (5 bases). CDR3 sequence: CASRRRSSSSYEQYF. CDR3 coding DNA: TGTGCCAGCCGTCGGAGGTCCTCTAGCTCCTACGAGCAGTACTTC.